This T cell receptor beta chain was profiled in a study of blood T cell repertoires in COVID-19. Sequenced by immunoSEQ multiplex PCR; TCRdb stores in-frame clones only, minus some. This table has some 150,000 clones, about 79% appearing once. Either two negative PCRs, clearance, or symptom resolution qualified Cohort 3 donors as recovered. The CDR3 sequence is 13 residues long. V was shortened by 4 bases and J by 1 base, with 7 bases between the two germline ends. Per germline, CDR1 MGHRA and CDR2 YSYEKL. The clonotype was recovered from a woman between 50 and 59 years old who had recovered from COVID-19. The source material was PBMCs or T cells enriched from blood (not recorded which). The chain combines TRBV4-1 with TRBJ1-2; no definite D call. CDR3 bases: TGCGCCAGCAGCCTACAGCATAACTATGGCTACACCTTC. This sequence encodes CASSLQHNYGYTF.